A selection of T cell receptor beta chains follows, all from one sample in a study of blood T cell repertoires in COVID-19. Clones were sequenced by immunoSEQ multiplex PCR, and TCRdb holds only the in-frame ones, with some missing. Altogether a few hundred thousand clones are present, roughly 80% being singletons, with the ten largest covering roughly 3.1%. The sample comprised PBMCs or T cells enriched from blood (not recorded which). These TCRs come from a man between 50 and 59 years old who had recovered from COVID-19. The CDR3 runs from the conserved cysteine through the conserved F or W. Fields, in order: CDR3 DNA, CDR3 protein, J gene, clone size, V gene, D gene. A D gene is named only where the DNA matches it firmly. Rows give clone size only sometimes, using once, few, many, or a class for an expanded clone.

TGTGCCAGCAGCTTAGGGGGCGGCCGAGTTATATCGCAGTATTTT,CASSLGGGRVISQYF,TRBJ2-3,.,TRBV11-3,.
TGTGCCAGCAGCAGGTGGAGGAGCTACGAGCAGTACTTC,CASSRWRSYEQYF,TRBJ2-7,.,TRBV7-2,.
TGCGCCAGCCTCTCGCTGACTACTAGCACAGATACGCAGTATTTT,CASLSLTTSTDTQYF,TRBJ2-3,few,TRBV10-2,.
TGTGCCAGCAGCTCGGGGTGGGACAGGGGGGAAAAACTGTTTTTT,CASSSGWDRGEKLFF,TRBJ1-4,.,TRBV7-2,TRBD1
TGTGCCAGCAGCCTCATGAACCGGGGCGAGCAGTACTTC,CASSLMNRGEQYF,TRBJ2-7,.,TRBV7-9,.
TGTGCCAGCAGCCTACAGGGGGCGACCACTAATGAAAAACTGTTTTTT,CASSLQGATTNEKLFF,TRBJ1-4,.,TRBV7-2,TRBD1
TGTGCCAGCGGGAGACAGGGGTTCTACGAGCAGTACTTC,CASGRQGFYEQYF,TRBJ2-7,.,TRBV5-6,TRBD1
TGCGCCAGCAGCCAGAGAGCACAGGGAGACTACGAGCAGTACTTC,CASSQRAQGDYEQYF,TRBJ2-7,.,TRBV4-1,.
TGTGCCAGCAGCACCGGACAGGGCCCCACTGAAGCTTTCTTT,CASSTGQGPTEAFF,TRBJ1-1,.,TRBV7-9,TRBD1
TGTGCCAGCAGTTTAAAGGGGCAGCATGAAGCTTTCTTT,CASSLKGQHEAFF,TRBJ1-1,.,TRBV28,.
TGCAGCCCTGGGGAGGGCAGGGGATACAATGAGCAGTTCTTC,CSPGEGRGYNEQFF,TRBJ2-1,once,TRBV29-1,.
TGCAGTGCTAGTCAGGGGGCCAATCAGCCCCAGCATTTT,CSASQGANQPQHF,TRBJ1-5,.,TRBV20-1,TRBD1
TGTGCCAGCACTCCAGGGGGGACAGGGGGTACGCAGTATTTT,CASTPGGTGGTQYF,TRBJ2-3,few,TRBV2,TRBD1
TGTGCCAGCAGCGCGTCTAGCGGGAGTTACGAGCAGTACTTC,CASSASSGSYEQYF,TRBJ2-7,.,TRBV7-3,TRBD2
TGTGCCAGCAGGAGAGACAGGGAGGCCTACAATGAGCAGTTCTTC,CASRRDREAYNEQFF,TRBJ2-1,.,TRBV2,.
TGTGCCAGCACTTCCGGAGGGTTTAATGAAAAACTGTTTTTT,CASTSGGFNEKLFF,TRBJ1-4,.,TRBV7-2,.
TGTGCCAGCAGGTCACTAGGGGAGGGGGAAGCTTTCTTT,CASRSLGEGEAFF,TRBJ1-1,.,TRBV12-3/TRBV12-4,.
TGCGCCAGCAGCCCCGCGGGACAGGCACACAATGAGCAGTTCTTC,CASSPAGQAHNEQFF,TRBJ2-1,.,TRBV5-1,TRBD1
TGTGCCAGTAGTCCCCCGTTCTTTTCCCACAATGAGCAGTTCTTC,CASSPPFFSHNEQFF,TRBJ2-1,.,TRBV19,.
TGCAGCGTTGAAAGGGGCCTTTGGAATGAGCAGTTCTTC,CSVERGLWNEQFF,TRBJ2-1,.,TRBV29-1,.
TGTGCCAGCAGCCCCGGGACTAGCGGGTTGTCTTACGAGCAGTACTTC,CASSPGTSGLSYEQYF,TRBJ2-7,.,TRBV13,TRBD2
TGCAGCGTTCCGGAGCGACAGGGGGCCCAAATTAACTATGGCTACACCTTC,CSVPERQGAQINYGYTF,TRBJ1-2,.,TRBV29-1,TRBD1
TGCGCCAGCAGCTTCAACGTCCCGGGACAGGGCTATGAGCAGTTCTTC,CASSFNVPGQGYEQFF,TRBJ2-1,.,TRBV5-1,TRBD1
TGTGCCAGCAGCTTCCCAGGGGGCACTTCACCCCTCCACTTT,CASSFPGGTSPLHF,TRBJ1-6,.,TRBV5-6,TRBD1
TGCGCCAGCAGCTCCGGGGGAGGCGACATTCAGTACTTC,CASSSGGGDIQYF,TRBJ2-4,.,TRBV5-1,.
TGTGCCAGCAGCCAAGAAGAGGGTCGCGAGCAGTACTTC,CASSQEEGREQYF,TRBJ2-7,.,TRBV4-2,.
TGTGCCAGCAGTTTTGGCGGGAGATACCCCTCGGCCTACAATGAGCAGTTCTTC,CASSFGGRYPSAYNEQFF,TRBJ2-1,.,TRBV27,TRBD2
TGTGCCAGCAGCGTAGGCCTAGCGGGTTACAATGAGCAGTTCTTC,CASSVGLAGYNEQFF,TRBJ2-1,.,TRBV9,TRBD2
TGCGCCAGCAGTGAGGGTTTGGCTAGCAATCAGCCCCAGCATTTT,CASSEGLASNQPQHF,TRBJ1-5,.,TRBV10-2,.
TGTGCCAGTAGTACTGGGACAGGGGGCGTCGAGACCCAGTACTTC,CASSTGTGGVETQYF,TRBJ2-5,.,TRBV19,TRBD1
TGTGCCAGCGCAGGGGTAGGAGCCGGGGAGCTGTTTTTT,CASAGVGAGELFF,TRBJ2-2,.,TRBV27,.
TGTGCCAGCAGCTTATCTAGCGGGTCCCGGGCCAAAAACATTCAGTACTTC,CASSLSSGSRAKNIQYF,TRBJ2-4,.,TRBV28,TRBD2
TGTGCCAGCAGCCCCGGACTAGCGAGAACATTGGAGCAGTACTTC,CASSPGLARTLEQYF,TRBJ2-7,.,TRBV7-2,TRBD2
TGTGCCTGGAGTGTAGTGGGGGGGCGTTGGAATGAGCAGTTCTTC,CAWSVVGGRWNEQFF,TRBJ2-1,.,TRBV30,.
TGCGCCAGCAGCTTTGAGGGGGGGGGTTCACCCCTCCACTTT,CASSFEGGGSPLHF,TRBJ1-6,once,TRBV5-1,.
TGTGCCAGCAGTGAGGGGGGGCCAACCGGGACCCAGTACTTC,CASSEGGPTGTQYF,TRBJ2-5,.,TRBV2,.
TGTGCTAGTGCCCCAGGAGGGGCCTATGGCTACACCTTC,CASAPGGAYGYTF,TRBJ1-2,.,TRBV12-5,.
TGTGCCAGTAGTATACCTGTTCAACAAGCAATCGGGGGGAGAGAGCCCCAGCATTTT,CASSIPVQQAIGGREPQHF,TRBJ1-5,.,TRBV19,.
TGTGCCAGCAGCCCAGAGGGACAGTGGGGCTACACCTTC,CASSPEGQWGYTF,TRBJ1-2,.,TRBV9,TRBD1
TGTGCCAGCAGCTTGAAACTAGCGGGAGGAGGCTGGGAGACCCAGTACTTC,CASSLKLAGGGWETQYF,TRBJ2-5,.,TRBV5-4,TRBD2
TGTGCCACCAGTGGTAGCGGACTCTGGGAGACCCAGTACTTC,CATSGSGLWETQYF,TRBJ2-5,.,TRBV24-1,.
TGTGCCAGCTCATTGGACATTGACAATGAGCAGTTCTTC,CASSLDIDNEQFF,TRBJ2-1,.,TRBV18,.
TGTGCCAGCAGTGAAAAGGGGACAGGAGAGGGGGACGAAAAACTGTTTTTT,CASSEKGTGEGDEKLFF,TRBJ1-4,.,TRBV6-1,TRBD1
TGTGCCAGTAGTCCAGCCGGGACAGGGGTACAAGAGACCCAGTACTTC,CASSPAGTGVQETQYF,TRBJ2-5,.,TRBV19,TRBD1
TGTGCCAGCAGCCTTGGGGGGGGCTTGTCCTACGAGCAGTACTTC,CASSLGGGLSYEQYF,TRBJ2-7,few,TRBV7-9,.